The clone carrying this T cell receptor beta chain was seen a single time. Its cognate antigen is unknown. The CDR3 runs 15 residues. Germline CDR1 SGHTA, CDR2 FQGNSA. V was pared by 5 bases and J by 1 base, with 14 bases between. The data were taken from a study of T cell responses to AZD1222 COVID-19 vaccine. Study-wide results and caveats: Clonal diversity may have been underestimated in mostly white British donors. Baseline antibody screening turned up just a handful of seropositive AZD1222 recipients.

Profiled with immunoSEQ multiplex PCR; TCRdb holds only in-frame clones, not every one. The sample consists of around 120,000 clones, roughly 90% of them appearing once. The J gene is TRBJ1-1, the V gene TRBV7-2, with no clear D. This clonotype originated in an adult in good health. Sample: peripheral blood, taken on day 0 of AZD1222 vaccination. The CDR3 spells CASSRGGTPNTEAFF. The CDR3 DNA sequence: TGTGCCAGCAGCCGGGGAGGTACGCCGAACACTGAAGCTTTCTTT.